This T cell receptor beta chain was sequenced for a study of T-cell reconstitution after alpha-beta-depleted transplantation in children. The library targeted TCRbeta and was prepared with unique molecular identifiers. TCRdb re-called the PCR reads through MiXCR, storing one row per CDR3 protein. Here the sample spans around 700,000 distinct CDR3 sequences, around 13% being singletons. The material sequenced was PBMCs, taken before TCRalphabeta/CD19-depleted stem cell transplant. The sequence derives from a girl aged 2 to 10 with congenital amegakaryocytic thrombocytopenia, due to receive a stem cell transplant.

The CDR3 region is CATGQGAIETQYF. The CDR3 DNA sequence: TGTGCTACAGGACAGGGGGCGATAGAGACCCAGTACTTC. This chain links TRBV28 with TRBJ2-5; the match to TRBD1 covers 11 bases. Per germline, CDR1 MDHEN and CDR2 SYDVKM. The CDR3 is 13 amino acids.